This entry describes one T cell receptor beta chain. Original methodology: Amplification of reference gene primers was used by the study to estimate nucleated cell counts. Sequencing used immunoSEQ multiplex PCR; TCRdb keeps in-frame clones, though not all of them. V, J and clone size are those of that table, while D and trimming were read from the DNA. The sample has roughly 100,000 clones; roughly 84% are singletons. The source of the sample is a study of blood T cell repertoires in COVID-19. About the study: PBMCs, B-cell-depleted T cells, or T cells provided the cDNA or gDNA that made up the material.

The J segment lost 1 base and the V segment lost 2 bases, leaving 1 base of the junction unmatched. Germline CDR1 SGHRS, CDR2 YFSETQ. The CDR3 is 15 residues long. The gene calls are TRBV5-1 and TRBJ2-1; 9 positions agree with TRBD1. Sequencing used peripheral blood. The source is a human donor in a cohort sampled during active COVID-19. CDR3: CASSFGQGSYNEQFF. CDR3 nucleotide sequence: TGCGCCAGCAGCTTCGGACAGGGGTCCTACAATGAGCAGTTCTTC.